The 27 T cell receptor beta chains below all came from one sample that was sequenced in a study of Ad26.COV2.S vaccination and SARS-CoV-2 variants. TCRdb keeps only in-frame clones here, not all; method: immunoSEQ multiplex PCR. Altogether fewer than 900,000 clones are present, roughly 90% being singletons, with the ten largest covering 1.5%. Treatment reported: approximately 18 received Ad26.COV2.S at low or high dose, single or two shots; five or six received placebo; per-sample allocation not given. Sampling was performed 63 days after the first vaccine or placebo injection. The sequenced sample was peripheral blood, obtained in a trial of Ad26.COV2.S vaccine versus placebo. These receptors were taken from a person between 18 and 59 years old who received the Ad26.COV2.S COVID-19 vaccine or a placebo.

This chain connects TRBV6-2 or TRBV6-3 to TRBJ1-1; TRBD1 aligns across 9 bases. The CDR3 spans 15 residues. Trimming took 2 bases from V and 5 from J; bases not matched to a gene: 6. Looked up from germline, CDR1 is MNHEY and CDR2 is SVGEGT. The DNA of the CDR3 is TGTGCCAGCAGTTACGGCCGGGACAGGGTTACTGAAGCTTTCTTT. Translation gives CASSYGRDRVTEAFF.

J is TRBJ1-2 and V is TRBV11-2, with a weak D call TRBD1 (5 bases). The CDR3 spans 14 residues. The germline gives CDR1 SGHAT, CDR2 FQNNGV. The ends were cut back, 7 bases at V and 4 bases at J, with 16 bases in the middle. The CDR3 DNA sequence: TGTGCCAGCACGCCAATCGTTCAGGGCTATGGCTACACCTTC. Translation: CASTPIVQGYGYTF.

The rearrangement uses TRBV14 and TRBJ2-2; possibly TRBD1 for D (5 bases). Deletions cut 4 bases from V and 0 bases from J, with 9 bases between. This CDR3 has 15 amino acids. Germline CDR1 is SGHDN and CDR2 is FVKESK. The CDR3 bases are TGTGCCAGCAGCCTTCAGGGCGCGAACACCGGGGAGCTGTTTTTT. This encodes CASSLQGANTGELFF.

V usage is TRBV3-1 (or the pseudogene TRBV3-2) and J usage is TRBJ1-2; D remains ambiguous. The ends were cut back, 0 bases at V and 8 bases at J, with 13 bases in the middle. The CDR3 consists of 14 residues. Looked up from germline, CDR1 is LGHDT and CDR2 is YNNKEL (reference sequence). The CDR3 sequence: CASSQDRRDLGYTF. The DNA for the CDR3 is TGTGCCAGCAGCCAAGATAGGAGGGATTTGGGCTACACCTTC.

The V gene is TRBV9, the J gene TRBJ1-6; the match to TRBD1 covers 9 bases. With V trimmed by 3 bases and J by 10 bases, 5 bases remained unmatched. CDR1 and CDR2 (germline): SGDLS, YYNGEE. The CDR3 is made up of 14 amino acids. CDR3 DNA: TGTGCCAGCAGCGCGGGACAGGGAGGATCACCCCTCCACTTT. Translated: CASSAGQGGSPLHF.

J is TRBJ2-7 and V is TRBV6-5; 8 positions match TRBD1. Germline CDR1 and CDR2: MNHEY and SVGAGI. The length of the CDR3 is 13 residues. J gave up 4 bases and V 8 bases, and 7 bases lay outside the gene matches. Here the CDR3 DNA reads TGTGCCAGCCAAACAGGGGGGTTGTACGAGCAGTACTTC. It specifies CASQTGGLYEQYF.

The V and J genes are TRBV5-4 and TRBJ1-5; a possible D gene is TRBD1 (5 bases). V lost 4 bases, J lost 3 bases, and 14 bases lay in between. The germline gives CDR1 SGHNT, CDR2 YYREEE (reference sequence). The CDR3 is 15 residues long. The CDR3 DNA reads TGTGCCAGCAGCGCCAGTTCAGGGCCCAATCAGCCCCAGCATTTT. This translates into CASSASSGPNQPQHF.

The CDR3 bases are TGTGCCAGCAGTTTAAGGGGCAGGGGGACCTCCTCCTACAATGAGCAGTTCTTC. It specifies CASSLRGRGTSSYNEQFF. The chain couples TRBV27 to TRBJ2-1; TRBD1 aligns across 7 bases. CDR1 is MNHEY and CDR2 is SMNVEV in the germline V gene (reference sequence). The CDR3 length is 18 residues. V shed 2 bases and J 0 bases; nucleotides not matched to a gene: 10.

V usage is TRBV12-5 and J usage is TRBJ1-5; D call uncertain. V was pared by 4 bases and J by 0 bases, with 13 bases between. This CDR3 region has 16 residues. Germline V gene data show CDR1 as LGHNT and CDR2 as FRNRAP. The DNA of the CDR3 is TGTGCTAGTGGTTCTCATCCGACTTATAGCAATCAGCCCCAGCATTTT. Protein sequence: CASGSHPTYSNQPQHF.

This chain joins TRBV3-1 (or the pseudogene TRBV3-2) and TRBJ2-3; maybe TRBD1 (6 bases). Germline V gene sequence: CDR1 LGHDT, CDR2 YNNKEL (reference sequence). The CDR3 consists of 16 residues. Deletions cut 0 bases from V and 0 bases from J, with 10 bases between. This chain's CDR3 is CASSQEGDTSTDTQYF. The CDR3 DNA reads TGTGCCAGCAGCCAAGAAGGGGACACGAGCACAGATACGCAGTATTTT.

In DNA form, the CDR3 reads TGTGCCACTAAAACAGGGACCGGGTATGGCTACACCTTC. Residues: CATKTGTGYGYTF. The V call is TRBV10-3, the J call TRBJ1-2; weak D call: TRBD1 (6 bases). The V gene's germline CDR1 is ENHRY and CDR2 SYGVKD. Trimming pared 10 bases from V and 5 bases from J, leaving 17 bases between. The CDR3 runs to 13 residues.

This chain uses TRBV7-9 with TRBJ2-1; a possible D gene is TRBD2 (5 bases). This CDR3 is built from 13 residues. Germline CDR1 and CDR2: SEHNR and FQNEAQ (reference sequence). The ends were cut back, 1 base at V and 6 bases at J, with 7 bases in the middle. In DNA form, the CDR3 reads TGTGCCAGCAGCTTAGACGGACTCAATGAGCAGTTCTTC. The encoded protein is CASSLDGLNEQFF.

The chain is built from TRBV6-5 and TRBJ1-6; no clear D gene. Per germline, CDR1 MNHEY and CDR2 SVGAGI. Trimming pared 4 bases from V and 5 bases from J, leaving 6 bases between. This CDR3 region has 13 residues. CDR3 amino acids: CASSWENNSPLHF. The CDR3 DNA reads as TGTGCCAGCAGTTGGGAGAATAATTCACCCCTCCACTTT.

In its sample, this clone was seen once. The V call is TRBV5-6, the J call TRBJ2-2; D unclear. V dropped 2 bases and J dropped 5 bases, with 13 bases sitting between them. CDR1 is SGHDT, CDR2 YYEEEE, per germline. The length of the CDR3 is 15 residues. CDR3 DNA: TGTGCCAGCAGCTTAGATGGCCGTCGGACCGGGGAGCTGTTTTTT. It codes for CASSLDGRRTGELFF.

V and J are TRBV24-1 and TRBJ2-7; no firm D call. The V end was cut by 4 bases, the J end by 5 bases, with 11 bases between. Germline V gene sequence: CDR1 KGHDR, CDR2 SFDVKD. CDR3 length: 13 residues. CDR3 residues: CATSDPGYHEQYF. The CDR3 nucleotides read TGTGCCACCAGTGACCCCGGATACCACGAGCAGTACTTC.

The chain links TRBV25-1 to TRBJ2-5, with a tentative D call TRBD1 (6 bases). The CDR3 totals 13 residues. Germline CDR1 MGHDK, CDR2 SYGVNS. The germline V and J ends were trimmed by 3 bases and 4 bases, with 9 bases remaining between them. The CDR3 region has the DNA TGTGCCAGCAGTGAGGTGGACAGAGAGACCCAGTACTTC. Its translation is CASSEVDRETQYF.

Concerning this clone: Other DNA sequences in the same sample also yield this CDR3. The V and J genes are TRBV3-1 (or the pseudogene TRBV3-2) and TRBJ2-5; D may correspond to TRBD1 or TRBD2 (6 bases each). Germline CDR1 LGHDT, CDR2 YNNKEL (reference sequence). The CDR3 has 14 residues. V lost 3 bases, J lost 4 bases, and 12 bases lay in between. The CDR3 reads CASSQDGGGETQYF. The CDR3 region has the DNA TGTGCCAGCAGCCAGGACGGGGGCGGAGAGACCCAGTACTTC.

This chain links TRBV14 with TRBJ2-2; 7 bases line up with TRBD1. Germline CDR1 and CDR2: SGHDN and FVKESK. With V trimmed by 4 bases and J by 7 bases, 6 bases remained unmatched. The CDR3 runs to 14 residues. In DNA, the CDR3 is TGTGCCAGCAGCCCGACAGGGAGTAGCGGGGAGCTGTTTTTT. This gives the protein CASSPTGSSGELFF. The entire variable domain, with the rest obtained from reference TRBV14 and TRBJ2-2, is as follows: EAGVTQFPSHSVIEKGQTVTLRCDPISGHDNLYWYRRVMGKEIKFLLHFVKESKQDESGMPNNRFLAERTGGTYSTLKVQPAELEDSGVYFCASSPTGSSGELFFGEGSRLTVL.

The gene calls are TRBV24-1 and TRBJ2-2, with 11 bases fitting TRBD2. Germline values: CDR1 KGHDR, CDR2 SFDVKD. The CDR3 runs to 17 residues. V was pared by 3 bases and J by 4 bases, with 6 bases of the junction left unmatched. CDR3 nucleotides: TGTGCCACCAGTGATGATACTAGCGGGGGAGTCACCGGGGAGCTGTTTTTT. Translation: CATSDDTSGGVTGELFF.

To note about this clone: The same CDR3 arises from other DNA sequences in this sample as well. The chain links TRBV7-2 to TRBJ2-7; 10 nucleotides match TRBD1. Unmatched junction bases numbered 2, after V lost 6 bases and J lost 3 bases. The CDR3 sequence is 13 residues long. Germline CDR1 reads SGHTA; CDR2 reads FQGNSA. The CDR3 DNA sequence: TGTGCCAGCAGTCGGGACAGGGGCTACGAGCAGTACTTC. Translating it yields CASSRDRGYEQYF.

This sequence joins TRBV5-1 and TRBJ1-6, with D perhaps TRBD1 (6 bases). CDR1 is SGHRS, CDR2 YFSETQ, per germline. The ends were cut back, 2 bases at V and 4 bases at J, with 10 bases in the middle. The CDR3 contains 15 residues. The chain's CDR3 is CASSLGTLYNSPLHF. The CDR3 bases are TGCGCCAGCAGCTTAGGGACACTTTATAATTCACCCCTCCACTTT.

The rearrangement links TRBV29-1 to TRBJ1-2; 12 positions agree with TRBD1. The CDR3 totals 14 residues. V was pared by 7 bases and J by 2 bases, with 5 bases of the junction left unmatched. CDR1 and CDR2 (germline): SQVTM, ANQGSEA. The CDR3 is CSAKGTGGNYGYTF. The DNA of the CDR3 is TGCAGCGCCAAGGGGACAGGGGGCAACTATGGCTACACCTTC.

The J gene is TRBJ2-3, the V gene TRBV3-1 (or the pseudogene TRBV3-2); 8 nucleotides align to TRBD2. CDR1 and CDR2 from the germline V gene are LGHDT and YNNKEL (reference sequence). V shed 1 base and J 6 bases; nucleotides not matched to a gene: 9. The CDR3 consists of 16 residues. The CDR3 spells CASSQVVAGLGDTQYF. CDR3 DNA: TGTGCCAGCAGCCAAGTCGTAGCGGGGCTGGGGGATACGCAGTATTTT.

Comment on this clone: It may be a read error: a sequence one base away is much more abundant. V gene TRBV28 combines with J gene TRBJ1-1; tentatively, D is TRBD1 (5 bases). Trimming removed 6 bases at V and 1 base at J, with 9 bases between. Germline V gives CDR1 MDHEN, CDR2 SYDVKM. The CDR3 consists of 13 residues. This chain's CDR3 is CASSLGENTEAFF. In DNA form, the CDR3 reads TGTGCCAGCAGCTTGGGGGAGAACACTGAAGCTTTCTTT.

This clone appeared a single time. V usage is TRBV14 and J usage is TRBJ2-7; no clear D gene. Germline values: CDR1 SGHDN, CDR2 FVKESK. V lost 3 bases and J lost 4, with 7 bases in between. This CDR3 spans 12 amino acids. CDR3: CASSQVRYEQYF. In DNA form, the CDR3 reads TGTGCCAGCAGCCAGGTGAGATACGAGCAGTACTTC.

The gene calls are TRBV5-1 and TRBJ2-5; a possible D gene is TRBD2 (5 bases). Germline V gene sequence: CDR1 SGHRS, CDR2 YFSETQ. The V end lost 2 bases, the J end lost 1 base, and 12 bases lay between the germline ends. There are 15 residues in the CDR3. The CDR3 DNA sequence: TGCGCCAGCAGCTTAACTCCCCGGGGCCAAGAGACCCAGTACTTC. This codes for CASSLTPRGQETQYF.

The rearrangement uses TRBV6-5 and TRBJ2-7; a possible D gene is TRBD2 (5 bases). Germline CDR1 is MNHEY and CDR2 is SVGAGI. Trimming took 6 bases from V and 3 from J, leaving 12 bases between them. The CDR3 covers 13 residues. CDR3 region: CASRTPRGYEQYF. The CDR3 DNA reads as TGTGCCAGCAGAACTCCACGGGGCTACGAGCAGTACTTC.